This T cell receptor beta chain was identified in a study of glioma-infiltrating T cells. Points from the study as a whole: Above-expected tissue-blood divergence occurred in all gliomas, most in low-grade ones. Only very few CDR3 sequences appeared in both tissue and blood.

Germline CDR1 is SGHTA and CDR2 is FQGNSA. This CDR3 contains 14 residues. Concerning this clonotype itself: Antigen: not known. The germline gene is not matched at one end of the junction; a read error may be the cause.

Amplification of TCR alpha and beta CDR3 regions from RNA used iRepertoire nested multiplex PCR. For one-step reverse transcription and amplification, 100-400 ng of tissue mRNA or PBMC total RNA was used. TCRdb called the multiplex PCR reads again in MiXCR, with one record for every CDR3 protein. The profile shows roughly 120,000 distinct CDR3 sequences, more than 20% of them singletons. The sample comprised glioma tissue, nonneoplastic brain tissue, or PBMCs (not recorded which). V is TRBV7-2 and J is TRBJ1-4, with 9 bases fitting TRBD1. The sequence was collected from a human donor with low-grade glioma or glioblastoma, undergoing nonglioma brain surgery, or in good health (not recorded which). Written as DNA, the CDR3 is TGTGCCAACAGCCTGGGGACAGGGAGTGAAAAACTGTTTTTT. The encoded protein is CANSLGTGSEKLFF. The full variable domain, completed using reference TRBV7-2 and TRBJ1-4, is GAGVSQSPSNKVTEKGKDVELRCDPISGHTALYWYRQSLGQGLEFLIYFQGNSAPDKSGLPSDRFSAERTGGSVSTLTIQRTQQEDSAVYLCANSLGTGSEKLFFGSGTQLSVL.